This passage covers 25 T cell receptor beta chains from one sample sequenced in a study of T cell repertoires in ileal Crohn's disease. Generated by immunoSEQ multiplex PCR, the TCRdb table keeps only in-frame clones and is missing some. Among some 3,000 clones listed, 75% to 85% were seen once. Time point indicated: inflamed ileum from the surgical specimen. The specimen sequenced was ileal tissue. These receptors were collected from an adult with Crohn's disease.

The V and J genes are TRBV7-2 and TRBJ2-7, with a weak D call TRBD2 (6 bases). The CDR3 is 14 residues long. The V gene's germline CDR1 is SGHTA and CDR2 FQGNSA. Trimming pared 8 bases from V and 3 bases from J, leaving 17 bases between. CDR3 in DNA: TGTGCCAGCGCGTTCACGGGAGACTACTACGAGCAGTACTTC. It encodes CASAFTGDYYEQYF.

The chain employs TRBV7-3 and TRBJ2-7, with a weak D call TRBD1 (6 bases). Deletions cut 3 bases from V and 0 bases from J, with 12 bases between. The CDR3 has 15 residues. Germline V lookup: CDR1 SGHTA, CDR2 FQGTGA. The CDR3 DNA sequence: TGTGCCAGCAGCTTGGGGACAATTAACTCCTACGAGCAGTACTTC. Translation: CASSLGTINSYEQYF.

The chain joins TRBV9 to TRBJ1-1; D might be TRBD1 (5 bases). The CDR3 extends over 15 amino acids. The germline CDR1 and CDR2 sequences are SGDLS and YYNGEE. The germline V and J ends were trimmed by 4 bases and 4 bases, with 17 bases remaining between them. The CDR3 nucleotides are TGTGCCAGCAGCCCACCGACAGCTTCGGCCACTGAAGCTTTCTTT. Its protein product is CASSPPTASATEAFF.

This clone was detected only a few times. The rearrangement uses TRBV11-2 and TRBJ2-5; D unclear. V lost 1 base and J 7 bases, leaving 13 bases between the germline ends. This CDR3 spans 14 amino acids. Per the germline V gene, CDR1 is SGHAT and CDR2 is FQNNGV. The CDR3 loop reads CASSLVITKGTQYF. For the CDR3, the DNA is TGTGCCAGCAGCTTAGTAATCACTAAAGGGACCCAGTACTTC.

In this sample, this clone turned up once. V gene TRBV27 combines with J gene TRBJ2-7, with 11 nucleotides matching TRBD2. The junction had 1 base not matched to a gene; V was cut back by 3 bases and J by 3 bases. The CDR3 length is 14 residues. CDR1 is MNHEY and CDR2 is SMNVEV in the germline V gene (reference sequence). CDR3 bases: TGTGCCAGCAGTTTTACTAGCGGGAGCTACGAGCAGTACTTC. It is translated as CASSFTSGSYEQYF.

CDR3 bases: TGTGCCAGCGGACGAGACAGGGTCCACGAGCAGTACTTC. Translation: CASGRDRVHEQYF. V and J are TRBV28 and TRBJ2-7; 7 positions agree with TRBD1. Germline V lookup: CDR1 MDHEN, CDR2 SYDVKM. The junction had 9 bases not matched to a gene; V was cut back by 8 bases and J by 5 bases. The CDR3 length is 13 residues.

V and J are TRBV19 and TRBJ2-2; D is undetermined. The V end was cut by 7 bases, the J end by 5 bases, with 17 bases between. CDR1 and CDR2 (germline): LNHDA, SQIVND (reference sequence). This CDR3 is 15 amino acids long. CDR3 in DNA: TGTGCCAGTACCACTGGCCGCGCGTGGACCGGGGAGCTGTTTTTT. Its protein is CASTTGRAWTGELFF.

Here the CDR3 reads CASSQDGTGGGYTF. Here the CDR3 DNA reads TGCGCCAGCAGCCAAGATGGGACGGGGGGCGGCTACACCTTC. This rearrangement joins TRBV4-3 to TRBJ1-2, with D possibly being TRBD1 (6 bases). V lost 0 bases, J lost 8 bases, and 13 bases lay in between. Germline-derived CDR1 and CDR2 are LGHNA and YSLEER. The CDR3 has 14 residues.

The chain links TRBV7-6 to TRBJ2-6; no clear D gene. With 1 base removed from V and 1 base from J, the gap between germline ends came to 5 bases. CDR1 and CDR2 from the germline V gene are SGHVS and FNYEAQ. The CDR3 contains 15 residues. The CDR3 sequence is CASSLGSSGANVLTF. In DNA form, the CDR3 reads TGTGCCAGCAGCTTAGGGAGTTCTGGGGCCAACGTCCTGACTTTC.

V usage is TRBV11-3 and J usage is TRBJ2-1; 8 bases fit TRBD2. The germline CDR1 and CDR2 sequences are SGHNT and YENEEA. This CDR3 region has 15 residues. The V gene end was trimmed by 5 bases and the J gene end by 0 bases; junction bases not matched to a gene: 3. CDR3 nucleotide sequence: TGTGCCAGCAGCCATCGGGAGGGCTCCTACAATGAGCAGTTCTTC. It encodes CASSHREGSYNEQFF. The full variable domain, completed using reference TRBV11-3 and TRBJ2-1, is EAGVVQSPRYKIIEKKQPVAFWCNPISGHNTLYWYLQNLGQGPELLIRYENEEAVDDSQLPKDRFSAERLKGVDSTLKIQPAELGDSAVYLCASSHREGSYNEQFFGPGTRLTVL.

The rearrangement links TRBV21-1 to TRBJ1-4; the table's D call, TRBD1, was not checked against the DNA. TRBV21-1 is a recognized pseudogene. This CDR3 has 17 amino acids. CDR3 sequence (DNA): TGTGCCAGCAGCAGCCTACCCTGGACAGGGGGGAGTGAAAAACTGTTTTTT. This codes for CASSSLPWTGGSEKLFF.

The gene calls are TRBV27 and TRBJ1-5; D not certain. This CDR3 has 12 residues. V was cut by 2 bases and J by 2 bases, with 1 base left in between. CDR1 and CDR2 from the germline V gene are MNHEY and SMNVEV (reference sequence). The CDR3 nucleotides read TGTGCCAGCAGTTTACGCAATCAGCCCCAGCATTTT. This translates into CASSLRNQPQHF.

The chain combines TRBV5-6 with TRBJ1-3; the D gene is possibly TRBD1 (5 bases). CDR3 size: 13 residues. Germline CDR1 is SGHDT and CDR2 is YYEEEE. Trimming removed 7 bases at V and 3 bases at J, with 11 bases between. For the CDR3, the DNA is TGTGCCAGCGAGCAGGGTGTTGGAAACACCATATATTTT. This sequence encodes CASEQGVGNTIYF.

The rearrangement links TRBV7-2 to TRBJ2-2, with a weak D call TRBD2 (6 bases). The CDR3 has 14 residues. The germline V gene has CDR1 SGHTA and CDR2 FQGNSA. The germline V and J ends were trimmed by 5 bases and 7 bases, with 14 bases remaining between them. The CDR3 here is CASSPMWGGGELFF. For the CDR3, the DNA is TGTGCCAGCAGCCCTATGTGGGGAGGCGGGGAGCTGTTTTTT.

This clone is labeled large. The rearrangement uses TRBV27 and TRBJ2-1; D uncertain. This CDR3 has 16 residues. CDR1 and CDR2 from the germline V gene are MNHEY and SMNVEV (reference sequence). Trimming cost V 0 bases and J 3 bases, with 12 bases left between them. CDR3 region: CASSLSAARLYNEQFF. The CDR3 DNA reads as TGTGCCAGCAGTTTATCGGCCGCCCGGCTCTACAATGAGCAGTTCTTC.

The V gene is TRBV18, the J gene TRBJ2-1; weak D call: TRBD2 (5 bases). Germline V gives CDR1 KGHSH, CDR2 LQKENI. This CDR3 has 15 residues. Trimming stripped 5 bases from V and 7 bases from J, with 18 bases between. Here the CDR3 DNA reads TGTGCCAGCTCATCTCAAGCGGCCACCGGGAATGAGCAGTTCTTC. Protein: CASSSQAATGNEQFF.

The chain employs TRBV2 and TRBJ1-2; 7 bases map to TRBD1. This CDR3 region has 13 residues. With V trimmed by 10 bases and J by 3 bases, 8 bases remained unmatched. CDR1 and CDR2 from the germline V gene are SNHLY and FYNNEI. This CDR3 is CATGGQGDYGYTF. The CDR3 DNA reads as TGTGCCACAGGAGGGCAGGGGGACTATGGCTACACCTTC.

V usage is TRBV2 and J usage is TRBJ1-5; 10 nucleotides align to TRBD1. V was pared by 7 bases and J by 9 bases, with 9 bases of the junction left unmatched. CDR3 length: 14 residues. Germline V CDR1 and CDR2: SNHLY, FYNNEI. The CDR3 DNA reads TGTGCCAGCACCAAGGGACAGGGGCTATGGCCCCAGCATTTT. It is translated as CASTKGQGLWPQHF.

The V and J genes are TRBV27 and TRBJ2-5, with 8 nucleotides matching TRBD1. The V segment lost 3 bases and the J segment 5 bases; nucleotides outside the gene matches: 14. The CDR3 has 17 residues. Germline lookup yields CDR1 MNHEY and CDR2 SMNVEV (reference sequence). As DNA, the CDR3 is TGTGCCAGCAGTTTGAGGGCAGGGGGCGGGTCACGGGAGACCCAGTACTTC. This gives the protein CASSLRAGGGSRETQYF.

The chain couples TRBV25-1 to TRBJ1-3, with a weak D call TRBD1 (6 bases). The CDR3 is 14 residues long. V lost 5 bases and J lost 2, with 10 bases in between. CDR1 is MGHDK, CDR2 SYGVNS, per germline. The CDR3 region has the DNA TGTGCCAGCAGTCGAACAGGGACTGGAAACACCATATATTTT. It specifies CASSRTGTGNTIYF. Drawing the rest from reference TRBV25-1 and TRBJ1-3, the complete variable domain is EADIYQTPRYLVIGTGKKITLECSQTMGHDKMYWYQQDPGMELHLIHYSYGVNSTEKGDLSSESTVSRIRTEHFPLTLESARPSHTSQYLCASSRTGTGNTIYFGEGSWLTVV.

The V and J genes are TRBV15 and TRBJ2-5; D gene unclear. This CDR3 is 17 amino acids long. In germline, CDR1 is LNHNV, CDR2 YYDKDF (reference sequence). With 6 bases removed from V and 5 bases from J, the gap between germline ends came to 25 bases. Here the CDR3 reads CATSEILRITVDETQYF. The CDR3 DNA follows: TGTGCCACCAGTGAAATCCTGCGGATCACCGTCGACGAGACCCAGTACTTC.

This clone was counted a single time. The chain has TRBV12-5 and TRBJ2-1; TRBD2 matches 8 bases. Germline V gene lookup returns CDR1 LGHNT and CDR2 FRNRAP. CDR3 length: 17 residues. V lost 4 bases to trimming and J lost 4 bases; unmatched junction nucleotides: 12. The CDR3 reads CASGSMSGSTSYNEQFF. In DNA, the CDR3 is TGTGCTAGTGGTTCTATGAGCGGGAGCACTAGTTACAATGAGCAGTTCTTC.

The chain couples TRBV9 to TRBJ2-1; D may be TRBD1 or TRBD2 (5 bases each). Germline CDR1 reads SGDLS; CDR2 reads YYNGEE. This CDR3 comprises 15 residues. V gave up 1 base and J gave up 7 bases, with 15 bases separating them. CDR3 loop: CASSVYRDDQNEQFF. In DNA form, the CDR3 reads TGTGCCAGCAGCGTATACCGGGACGACCAAAATGAGCAGTTCTTC.

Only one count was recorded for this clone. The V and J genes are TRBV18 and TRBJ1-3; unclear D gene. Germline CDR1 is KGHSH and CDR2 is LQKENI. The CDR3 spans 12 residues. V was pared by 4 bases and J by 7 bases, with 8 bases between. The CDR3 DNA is TGTGCCAGCTCACGTCGGGATAACACCATATATTTT. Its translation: CASSRRDNTIYF.

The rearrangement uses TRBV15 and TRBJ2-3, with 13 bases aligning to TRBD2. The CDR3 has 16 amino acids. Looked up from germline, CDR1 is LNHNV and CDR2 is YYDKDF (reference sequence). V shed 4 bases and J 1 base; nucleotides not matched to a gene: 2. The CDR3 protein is CATSTGLAGGTDTQYF. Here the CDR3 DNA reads TGTGCCACCAGCACTGGACTAGCGGGAGGCACAGATACGCAGTATTTT.